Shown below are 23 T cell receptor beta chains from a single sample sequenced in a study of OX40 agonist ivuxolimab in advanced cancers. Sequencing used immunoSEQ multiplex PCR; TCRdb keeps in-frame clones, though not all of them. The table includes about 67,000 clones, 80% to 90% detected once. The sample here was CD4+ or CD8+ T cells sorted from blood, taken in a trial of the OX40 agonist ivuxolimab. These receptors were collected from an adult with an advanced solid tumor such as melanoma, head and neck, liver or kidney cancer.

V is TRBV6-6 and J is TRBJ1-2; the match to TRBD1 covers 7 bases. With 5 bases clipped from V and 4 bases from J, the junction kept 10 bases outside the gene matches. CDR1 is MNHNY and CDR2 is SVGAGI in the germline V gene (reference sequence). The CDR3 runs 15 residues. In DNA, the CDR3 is TGTGCCAGCAGTCCCTTTGTAGGGGGCAGCTATGGCTACACCTTC. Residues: CASSPFVGGSYGYTF.

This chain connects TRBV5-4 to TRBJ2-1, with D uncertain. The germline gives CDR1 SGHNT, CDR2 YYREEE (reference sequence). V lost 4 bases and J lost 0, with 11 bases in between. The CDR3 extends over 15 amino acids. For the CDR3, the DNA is TGTGCCAGCAGCCCCGACTGGAACTCCTACAATGAGCAGTTCTTC. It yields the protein CASSPDWNSYNEQFF.

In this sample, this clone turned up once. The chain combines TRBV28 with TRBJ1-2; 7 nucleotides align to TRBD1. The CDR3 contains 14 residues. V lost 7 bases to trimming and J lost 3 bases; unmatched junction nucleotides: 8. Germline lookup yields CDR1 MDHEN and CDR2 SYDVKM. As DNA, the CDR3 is TGTGCCAGCACCCAGGGGGTGGGACACTATGGCTACACCTTC. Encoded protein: CASTQGVGHYGYTF.

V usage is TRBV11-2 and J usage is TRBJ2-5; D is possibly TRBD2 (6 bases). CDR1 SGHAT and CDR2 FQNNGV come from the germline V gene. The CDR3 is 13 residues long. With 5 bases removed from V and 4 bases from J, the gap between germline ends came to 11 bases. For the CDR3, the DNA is TGTGCCAGCAGCCGCGGGACCCCAGAGACCCAGTACTTC. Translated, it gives CASSRGTPETQYF.

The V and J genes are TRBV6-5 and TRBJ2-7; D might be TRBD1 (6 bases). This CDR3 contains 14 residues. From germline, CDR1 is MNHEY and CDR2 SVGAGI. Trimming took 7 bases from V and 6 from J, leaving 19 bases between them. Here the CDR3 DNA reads TGTGCCAGCAACACCGGGGCAGGGGAAGGCGAGCAGTACTTC. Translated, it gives CASNTGAGEGEQYF.

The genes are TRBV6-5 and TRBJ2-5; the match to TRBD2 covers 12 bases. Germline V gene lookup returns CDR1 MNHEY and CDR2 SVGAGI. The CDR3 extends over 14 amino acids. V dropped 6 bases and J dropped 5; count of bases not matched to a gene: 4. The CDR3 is CASSITSGRETQYF. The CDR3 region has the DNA TGTGCCAGCAGCATCACTAGCGGGAGGGAGACCCAGTACTTC.

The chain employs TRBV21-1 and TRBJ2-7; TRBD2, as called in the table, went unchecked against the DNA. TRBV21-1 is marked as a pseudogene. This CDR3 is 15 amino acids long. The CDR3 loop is CASSKRGGTNYEQYF. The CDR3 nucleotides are TGTGCCAGCAGCAAAAGGGGGGGGACCAACTACGAGCAGTACTTC.

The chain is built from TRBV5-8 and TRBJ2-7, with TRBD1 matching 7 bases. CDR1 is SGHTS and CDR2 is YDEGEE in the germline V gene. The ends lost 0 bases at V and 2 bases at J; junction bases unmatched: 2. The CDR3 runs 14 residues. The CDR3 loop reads CASSLGDRTYEQYF. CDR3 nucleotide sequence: TGTGCCAGCAGCTTGGGGGACAGAACCTACGAGCAGTACTTC.

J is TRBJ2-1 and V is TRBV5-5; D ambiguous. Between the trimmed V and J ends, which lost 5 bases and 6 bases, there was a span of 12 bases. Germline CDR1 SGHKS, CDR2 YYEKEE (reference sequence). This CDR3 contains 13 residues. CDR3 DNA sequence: TGTGCCAGCAGGGCGGCGCTAGTCAATGAGCAGTTCTTC. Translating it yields CASRAALVNEQFF. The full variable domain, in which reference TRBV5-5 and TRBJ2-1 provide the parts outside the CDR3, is DAGVTQSPTHLIKTRGQQVTLRCSPISGHKSVSWYQQVLGQGPQFIFQYYEKEERGRGNFPDRFSARQFPNYSSELNVNALLLGDSALYLCASRAALVNEQFFGPGTRLTVL.

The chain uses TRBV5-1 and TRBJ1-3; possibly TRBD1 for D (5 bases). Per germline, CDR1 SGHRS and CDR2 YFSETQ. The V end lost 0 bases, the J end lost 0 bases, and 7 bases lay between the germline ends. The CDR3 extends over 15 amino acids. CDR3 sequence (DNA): TGCGCCAGCAGCTTGGGGGACTACTCTGGAAACACCATATATTTT. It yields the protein CASSLGDYSGNTIYF. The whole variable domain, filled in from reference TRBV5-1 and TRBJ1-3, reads KAGVTQTPRYLIKTRGQQVTLSCSPISGHRSVSWYQQTPGQGLQFLFEYFSETQRNKGNFPGRFSGRQFSNSRSEMNVSTLELGDSALYLCASSLGDYSGNTIYFGEGSWLTVV.

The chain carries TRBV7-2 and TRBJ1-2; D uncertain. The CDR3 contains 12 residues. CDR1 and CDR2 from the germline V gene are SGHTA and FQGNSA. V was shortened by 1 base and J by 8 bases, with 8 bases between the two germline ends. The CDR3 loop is CASSLDSRGYTF. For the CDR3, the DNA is TGTGCCAGCAGCTTAGACAGTCGCGGCTACACCTTC.

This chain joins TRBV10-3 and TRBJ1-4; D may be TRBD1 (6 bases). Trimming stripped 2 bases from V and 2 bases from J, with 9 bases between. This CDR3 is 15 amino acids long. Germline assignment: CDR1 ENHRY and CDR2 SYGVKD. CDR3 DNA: TGTGCCATCAGTGAGGGCAGGGGCACTAATGAAAAACTGTTTTTT. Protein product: CAISEGRGTNEKLFF.

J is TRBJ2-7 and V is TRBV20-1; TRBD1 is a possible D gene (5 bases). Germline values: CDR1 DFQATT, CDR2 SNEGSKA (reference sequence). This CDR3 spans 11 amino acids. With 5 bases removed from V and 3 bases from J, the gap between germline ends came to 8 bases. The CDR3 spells CSAGTGYEQYF. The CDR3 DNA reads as TGCAGTGCTGGTACAGGCTACGAGCAGTACTTC.

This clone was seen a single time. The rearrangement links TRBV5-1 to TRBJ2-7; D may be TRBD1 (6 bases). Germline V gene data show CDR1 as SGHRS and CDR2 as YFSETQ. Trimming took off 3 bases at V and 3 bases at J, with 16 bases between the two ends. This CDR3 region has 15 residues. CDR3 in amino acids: CASSSTGIPLYEQYF. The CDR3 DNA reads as TGCGCCAGCAGCTCAACAGGGATCCCCCTCTACGAGCAGTACTTC.

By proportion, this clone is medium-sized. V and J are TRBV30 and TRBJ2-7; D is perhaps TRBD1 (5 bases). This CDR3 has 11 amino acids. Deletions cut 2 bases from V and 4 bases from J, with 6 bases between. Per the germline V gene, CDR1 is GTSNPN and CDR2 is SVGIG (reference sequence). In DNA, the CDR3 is TGTGCCTGGAGTCCAGGGTACGAGCAGTACTTC. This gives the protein CAWSPGYEQYF.

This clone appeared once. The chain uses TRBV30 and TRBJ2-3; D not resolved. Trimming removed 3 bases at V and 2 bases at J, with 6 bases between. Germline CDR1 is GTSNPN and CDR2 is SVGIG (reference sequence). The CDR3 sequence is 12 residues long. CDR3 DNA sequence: TGTGCCTGGAGACCGAACACAGATACGCAGTATTTT. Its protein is CAWRPNTDTQYF.

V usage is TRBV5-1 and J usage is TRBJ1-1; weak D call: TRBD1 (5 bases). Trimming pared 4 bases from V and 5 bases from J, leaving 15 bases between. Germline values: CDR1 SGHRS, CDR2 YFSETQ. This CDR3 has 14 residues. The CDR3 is CASSRPGLSTEAFF. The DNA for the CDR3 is TGCGCCAGCAGCCGACCGGGACTTTCAACTGAAGCTTTCTTT.

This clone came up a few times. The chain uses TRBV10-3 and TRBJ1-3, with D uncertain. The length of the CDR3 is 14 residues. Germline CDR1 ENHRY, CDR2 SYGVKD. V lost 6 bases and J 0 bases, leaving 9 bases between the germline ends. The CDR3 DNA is TGTGCCATCAGAACTGTAAGCTCTGGAAACACCATATATTTT. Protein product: CAIRTVSSGNTIYF.

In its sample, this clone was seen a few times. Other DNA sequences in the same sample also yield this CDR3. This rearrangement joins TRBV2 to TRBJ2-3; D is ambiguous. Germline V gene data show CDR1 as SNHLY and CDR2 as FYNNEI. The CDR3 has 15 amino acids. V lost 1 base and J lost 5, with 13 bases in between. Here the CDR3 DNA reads TGTGCCAGCAGTGAAGGTTCCTCCCATGGAGATACGCAGTATTTT. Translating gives CASSEGSSHGDTQYF.

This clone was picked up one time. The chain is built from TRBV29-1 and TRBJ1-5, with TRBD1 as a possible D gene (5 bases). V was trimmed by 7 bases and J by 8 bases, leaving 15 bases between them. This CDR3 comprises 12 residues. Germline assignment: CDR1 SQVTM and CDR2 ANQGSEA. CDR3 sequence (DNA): TGCAGCGCTGCCCGGGGGGGAGAGCCCCAGCATTTT. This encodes CSAARGGEPQHF.

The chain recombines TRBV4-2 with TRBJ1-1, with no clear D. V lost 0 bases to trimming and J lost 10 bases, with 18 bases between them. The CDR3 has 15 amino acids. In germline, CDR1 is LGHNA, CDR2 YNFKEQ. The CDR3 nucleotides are TGTGCCAGCAGCCAAGAATCACAGCGGCGAAGTGGAGCTTTCTTT. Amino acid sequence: CASSQESQRRSGAFF.

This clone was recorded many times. CDR3 nucleotides: TGTGCCAGCAGCCAAGGGGGACTAGCGGGTGACACCGGGGAGCTGTTTTTT. The encoded protein is CASSQGGLAGDTGELFF. The V call is TRBV4-2, the J call TRBJ2-2, with TRBD2 matching 12 bases. Looked up from germline, CDR1 is LGHNA and CDR2 is YNFKEQ. CDR3 length: 17 residues. V shed 1 base, J shed 3 bases, and the junction held 3 bases outside the gene matches.

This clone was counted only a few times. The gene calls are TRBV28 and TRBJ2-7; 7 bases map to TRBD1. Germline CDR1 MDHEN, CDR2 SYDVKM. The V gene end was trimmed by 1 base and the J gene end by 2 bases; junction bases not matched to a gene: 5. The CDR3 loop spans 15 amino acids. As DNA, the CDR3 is TGTGCCAGCAGTTTATTTCCGGACAGGACCTACGAGCAGTACTTC. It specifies CASSLFPDRTYEQYF.